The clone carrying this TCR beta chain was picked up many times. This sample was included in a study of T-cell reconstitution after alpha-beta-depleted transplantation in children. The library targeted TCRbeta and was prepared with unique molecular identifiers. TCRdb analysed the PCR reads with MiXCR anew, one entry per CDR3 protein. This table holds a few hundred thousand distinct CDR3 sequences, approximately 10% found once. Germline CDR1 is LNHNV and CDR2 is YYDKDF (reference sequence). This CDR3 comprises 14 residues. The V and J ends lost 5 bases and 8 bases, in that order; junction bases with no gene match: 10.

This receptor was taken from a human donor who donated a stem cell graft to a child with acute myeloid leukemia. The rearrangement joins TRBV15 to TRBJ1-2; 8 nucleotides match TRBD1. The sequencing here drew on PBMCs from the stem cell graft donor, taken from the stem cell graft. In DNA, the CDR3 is TGTGCCACCAGCTCACCTCGGACAGGGCGAGGCTACACCTTC. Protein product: CATSSPRTGRGYTF.